The entry that follows covers one T cell receptor beta chain sequence. The antigen is undetermined. The data originate from a study of radiotherapy plus CTLA-4 blockade in lung cancer. Overall study context: Objective responses were recorded in around 18% of patients, with disease control recorded in 25% to 40%.

Study results and limitations: It was early blood T cell clone dynamics, with interferon-beta, that reportedly best predicted response. Expansion in blood of tumor-derived TCR clones was seen after radiotherapy plus ipilimumab.

Produced via immunoSEQ multiplex PCR; TCRdb's table is partial and in-frame only. The table lists about 73,000 clones, 87% of them singletons. This CDR3 region has 13 residues. V was pared by 5 bases and J by 5 bases, with 6 bases of the junction left unmatched. Germline CDR1 and CDR2: LNHDA and SQIVND (reference sequence). Lung cancer patients with chemo-refractory metastatic non-small-cell disease were given focal radiation plus CTLA-4 blockade with ipilimumab. This TCR was recovered from a human donor with non-small cell lung cancer that progressed on radiotherapy plus ipilimumab. This chain connects TRBV19 to TRBJ2-7; the match to TRBD2 covers 7 bases. Material: peripheral blood, obtained from a patient treated with radiotherapy plus ipilimumab. The CDR3 coding sequence is TGTGCCAGTAGTCGGCAGCTAGCGGACGAGCAGTACTTC. Translation: CASSRQLADEQYF.